The rows below give T cell receptor beta chains drawn from one sample of a study of T cells in Graves' hyperthyroidism and ophthalmopathy. TCRdb redid the calling of the multiplex PCR reads with MiXCR, one entry per CDR3 protein. The repertoire has about 200,000 distinct CDR3 sequences, roughly 17% of them found once; the top ten carry more than 50%. Sequenced: blood. The receptors were sampled from a woman aged 45-60 years with Graves' hyperthyroidism. Each CDR3 is given with its conserved first and last residue. The D gene is left open where the match is weak. Size tells how often a clone was seen (once, few, many) or the class of an expanded clone, and some rows leave it out.

J gene: TRBJ2-3
V gene: TRBV24-1
clone size: -
D gene: TRBD2
CDR3 protein: CATSDRNTGTSGRRDTQYF
CDR3 DNA: TGTGCCACCAGTGATAGAAACACCGGGACTAGCGGGAGGAGGGATACGCAGTATTTT

J gene: TRBJ1-5
V gene: TRBV6-1
clone size: many
D gene: -
CDR3 protein: CASSPTSTGTGSNQPQHF
CDR3 DNA: TGTGCCAGCAGCCCCACCTCCACTGGGACCGGGAGCAATCAGCCCCAGCATTTT

J gene: TRBJ2-3
V gene: TRBV20-1
clone size: few
D gene: -
CDR3 protein: CSAPRTDTQYF
CDR3 DNA: TGCAGTGCTCCCCGCACAGATACGCAGTATTTT

J gene: TRBJ2-7
V gene: TRBV5-6
clone size: few
D gene: -
CDR3 protein: CASSPSAISLYEQYF
CDR3 DNA: TGTGCCAGCAGCCCCTCGGCCATTTCTCTCTACGAGCAGTACTTC

J gene: TRBJ2-7
V gene: TRBV20-1
clone size: -
D gene: -
CDR3 protein: CSAKGSRSYEQYF
CDR3 DNA: TGCAGTGCCAAGGGCAGCCGGTCCTACGAGCAGTACTTC

J gene: TRBJ2-2
V gene: TRBV2
clone size: many
D gene: TRBD2
CDR3 protein: CASSLGTSGYTGELFF
CDR3 DNA: TGTGCCAGCAGTCTCGGGACTAGCGGATACACCGGGGAGCTGTTTTTT

J gene: TRBJ2-1
V gene: TRBV19
clone size: many
D gene: -
CDR3 protein: CASTTEGNGNEQFF
CDR3 DNA: TGTGCCAGTACCACAGAAGGGAACGGCAATGAGCAGTTCTTC

J gene: TRBJ2-7
V gene: TRBV7-2
clone size: many
D gene: TRBD2
CDR3 protein: CASSFPPLGTSGSWEQYF
CDR3 DNA: TGTGCCAGCAGCTTCCCGCCTCTGGGGACTAGCGGGAGCTGGGAGCAGTACTTC

J gene: TRBJ2-7
V gene: TRBV7-2
clone size: few
D gene: TRBD2
CDR3 protein: CASSPTGLVYEQYF
CDR3 DNA: TGTGCCAGCAGCCCTACTGGACTAGTCTACGAGCAGTACTTC

J gene: TRBJ2-3
V gene: TRBV20-1
clone size: many
D gene: -
CDR3 protein: CSASGDTQYF
CDR3 DNA: TGCAGTGCTAGTGGAGATACGCAGTATTTT

J gene: TRBJ2-2
V gene: TRBV6-2/TRBV6-3
clone size: many
D gene: TRBD1
CDR3 protein: CASSLQGFGELFF
CDR3 DNA: TGTGCCAGCAGTTTACAGGGGTTCGGGGAGCTGTTTTTT

J gene: TRBJ2-1
V gene: TRBV6-1
clone size: -
D gene: TRBD2
CDR3 protein: CASTFGTSGMGEQFF
CDR3 DNA: TGTGCCAGCACTTTCGGGACTAGCGGGATGGGGGAGCAGTTCTTC

J gene: TRBJ1-2
V gene: TRBV12-3/TRBV12-4
clone size: many
D gene: -
CDR3 protein: CASSFGGHYGYTF
CDR3 DNA: TGTGCCAGCAGTTTCGGCGGTCACTATGGCTACACCTTC

J gene: TRBJ2-1
V gene: TRBV9
clone size: few
D gene: -
CDR3 protein: CASSVGGISYNEQFF
CDR3 DNA: TGTGCCAGCAGCGTAGGAGGGATCTCCTACAATGAGCAGTTCTTC

J gene: TRBJ2-1
V gene: TRBV11-2
clone size: many
D gene: -
CDR3 protein: CASSSEGSAYNEQFF
CDR3 DNA: TGTGCCAGCAGCTCCGAAGGTTCCGCCTACAATGAGCAGTTCTTC

J gene: TRBJ1-1
V gene: TRBV7-2
clone size: -
D gene: -
CDR3 protein: CASSHAGENTEAFF
CDR3 DNA: TGTGCCAGCAGCCATGCGGGTGAGAACACTGAAGCTTTCTTT

J gene: TRBJ1-1
V gene: TRBV2
clone size: many
D gene: -
CDR3 protein: CASTEVGGNTEAFF
CDR3 DNA: TGTGCCAGCACCGAGGTCGGGGGTAACACTGAAGCTTTCTTT

J gene: TRBJ2-7
V gene: TRBV28
clone size: many
D gene: -
CDR3 protein: CASRTGGTNSYEQYF
CDR3 DNA: TGTGCCAGCAGAACTGGCGGGACAAACTCCTACGAGCAGTACTTC

J gene: TRBJ2-5
V gene: TRBV29-1
clone size: few
D gene: -
CDR3 protein: CSPETQYF
CDR3 DNA: TGCAGCCCCGAGACCCAGTACTTC

J gene: TRBJ2-1
V gene: TRBV24-1
clone size: many
D gene: TRBD2
CDR3 protein: CATSDLSGSRYNEQFF
CDR3 DNA: TGTGCCACCAGTGATTTGAGCGGGAGCCGCTACAATGAGCAGTTCTTC

J gene: TRBJ1-6
V gene: TRBV30
clone size: many
D gene: -
CDR3 protein: CAYHSSYNSPLHF
CDR3 DNA: TGTGCCTACCACAGCTCCTATAATTCACCCCTCCACTTT

J gene: TRBJ2-3
V gene: TRBV6-2/TRBV6-3
clone size: few
D gene: TRBD2
CDR3 protein: CASSGGEWSPDTQYF
CDR3 DNA: TGTGCCAGCAGTGGGGGGGAGTGGAGTCCAGATACGCAGTATTTT

J gene: TRBJ2-5
V gene: TRBV20-1
clone size: -
D gene: TRBD2
CDR3 protein: CSAPRGSGRTQETQYF
CDR3 DNA: TGCAGTGCTCCCCGGGGGAGCGGGAGAACCCAAGAGACCCAGTACTTC

J gene: TRBJ2-3
V gene: TRBV12-3/TRBV12-4
clone size: many
D gene: -
CDR3 protein: CASRFGSSTDTQYF
CDR3 DNA: TGTGCCAGCAGATTCGGGAGTAGTACAGATACGCAGTATTTT

J gene: TRBJ2-7
V gene: TRBV6-1
clone size: few
D gene: -
CDR3 protein: CASSYSSGSYEQYF
CDR3 DNA: TGTGCCAGCAGTTACTCTTCCGGCAGCTACGAGCAGTACTTC

J gene: TRBJ1-1
V gene: TRBV20-1
clone size: many
D gene: -
CDR3 protein: CRLGVGIPISAEAFF
CDR3 DNA: TGCAGACTAGGGGTGGGGATCCCGATTAGCGCTGAAGCTTTCTTT

J gene: TRBJ2-7
V gene: TRBV7-3
clone size: -
D gene: -
CDR3 protein: CASSLKIGYEQYF
CDR3 DNA: TGTGCCAGCAGCTTAAAGATTGGGTACGAGCAGTACTTC

J gene: TRBJ1-2
V gene: TRBV9
clone size: -
D gene: -
CDR3 protein: CASSVVTGRGYTF
CDR3 DNA: TGTGCCAGCAGCGTAGTAACGGGCCGGGGCTACACCTTC

J gene: TRBJ2-7
V gene: TRBV30
clone size: many
D gene: TRBD2
CDR3 protein: CAWRLASEQYF
CDR3 DNA: TGTGCCTGGAGACTAGCGAGCGAGCAGTACTTC

J gene: TRBJ1-4
V gene: TRBV2
clone size: few
D gene: -
CDR3 protein: CASSDKEGREGPNEKLFF
CDR3 DNA: TGTGCCAGCAGTGACAAAGAGGGGAGAGAGGGTCCTAATGAAAAACTGTTTTTT

J gene: TRBJ2-5
V gene: TRBV3-1
clone size: few
D gene: -
CDR3 protein: CASSQEIGQVGKTQYF
CDR3 DNA: TGTGCCAGCAGCCAAGAGATAGGGCAGGTCGGCAAGACCCAGTACTTC

J gene: TRBJ2-1
V gene: TRBV24-1
clone size: many
D gene: -
CDR3 protein: CATSDVRGRNEQFF
CDR3 DNA: TGTGCCACCAGTGATGTCCGGGGCCGCAATGAGCAGTTCTTC

J gene: TRBJ2-1
V gene: TRBV9
clone size: -
D gene: TRBD2
CDR3 protein: CASSTDAGLAGEQFF
CDR3 DNA: TGTGCCAGCAGCACAGACGCGGGACTAGCGGGTGAGCAGTTCTTC

J gene: TRBJ1-2
V gene: TRBV24-1
clone size: -
D gene: -
CDR3 protein: CATSETPENYGYTF
CDR3 DNA: TGTGCCACCAGTGAGACACCTGAGAACTATGGCTACACCTTC

J gene: TRBJ2-7
V gene: TRBV9
clone size: many
D gene: TRBD2
CDR3 protein: CASSPSLAGGYEQYF
CDR3 DNA: TGTGCCAGCAGCCCATCGCTGGCGGGAGGCTACGAGCAGTACTTC

J gene: TRBJ2-1
V gene: TRBV6-1
clone size: few
D gene: -
CDR3 protein: CASRDMFSYNEQFF
CDR3 DNA: TGTGCCAGCAGGGACATGTTCTCCTACAATGAGCAGTTCTTC

J gene: TRBJ1-2
V gene: TRBV28
clone size: -
D gene: -
CDR3 protein: CASAPSAVRGGYGYTF
CDR3 DNA: TGTGCCAGCGCCCCATCCGCCGTCAGGGGAGGCTATGGCTACACCTTC

J gene: TRBJ1-2
V gene: TRBV29-1
clone size: many
D gene: -
CDR3 protein: CSVASPNYGYTF
CDR3 DNA: TGCAGCGTGGCGTCTCCCAACTATGGCTACACCTTC

J gene: TRBJ1-2
V gene: TRBV30
clone size: many
D gene: -
CDR3 protein: CAWGPGLTNYGYTF
CDR3 DNA: TGTGCCTGGGGTCCGGGGCTTACCAACTATGGCTACACCTTC

J gene: TRBJ2-2
V gene: TRBV7-9
clone size: many
D gene: -
CDR3 protein: CASSSRTGNTGELFF
CDR3 DNA: TGTGCCAGCAGCTCAAGGACGGGGAACACCGGGGAGCTGTTTTTT

J gene: TRBJ1-1
V gene: TRBV9
clone size: many
D gene: -
CDR3 protein: CASSVSPDSEGGGEAFF
CDR3 DNA: TGTGCCAGCAGCGTAAGTCCGGACAGCGAGGGAGGGGGTGAAGCTTTCTTT

J gene: TRBJ2-1
V gene: TRBV29-1
clone size: many
D gene: TRBD1
CDR3 protein: CSVERRDRSYNEQFF
CDR3 DNA: TGCAGCGTTGAACGCCGGGACAGATCCTACAATGAGCAGTTCTTC

J gene: TRBJ1-6
V gene: TRBV6-1
clone size: -
D gene: -
CDR3 protein: CASRADRNSPLHF
CDR3 DNA: TGTGCCAGCAGGGCGGACCGTAATTCACCCCTCCACTTT

J gene: TRBJ1-3
V gene: TRBV7-2
clone size: -
D gene: TRBD1
CDR3 protein: CASSRPGQGGGNTIYF
CDR3 DNA: TGTGCCAGCAGCCGCCCGGGACAGGGGGGCGGAAACACCATATATTTT

J gene: TRBJ2-5
V gene: TRBV7-7
clone size: many
D gene: -
CDR3 protein: CASSLFAKETQYF
CDR3 DNA: TGTGCTAGCAGCTTATTTGCGAAAGAGACCCAGTACTTC

J gene: TRBJ2-7
V gene: TRBV4-2
clone size: -
D gene: -
CDR3 protein: CASSHQGRDNYEQYF
CDR3 DNA: TGTGCCAGCAGCCACCAGGGCAGGGACAACTACGAGCAGTACTTC

J gene: TRBJ1-1
V gene: TRBV18
clone size: many
D gene: TRBD1
CDR3 protein: CASSLGTGAGTEAFF
CDR3 DNA: TGTGCCAGCTCACTGGGGACAGGGGCGGGCACTGAAGCTTTCTTT

J gene: TRBJ1-1
V gene: TRBV5-1
clone size: -
D gene: -
CDR3 protein: CASSPPGLTNTEAFF
CDR3 DNA: TGCGCCAGCAGCCCGCCAGGGCTAACCAACACTGAAGCTTTCTTT

J gene: TRBJ1-2
V gene: TRBV20-1
clone size: -
D gene: -
CDR3 protein: CSARNKDYGYTF
CDR3 DNA: TGCAGTGCTAGGAACAAAGACTATGGCTACACCTTC

J gene: TRBJ2-1
V gene: TRBV28
clone size: -
D gene: -
CDR3 protein: CASSLNGRNNEQFF
CDR3 DNA: TGTGCCAGCAGTTTAAATGGGAGAAACAATGAGCAGTTCTTC

J gene: TRBJ2-7
V gene: TRBV2
clone size: -
D gene: TRBD2
CDR3 protein: CVSRKRLAGDYEQYF
CDR3 DNA: TGTGTCAGCAGAAAGCGACTAGCGGGGGACTACGAGCAGTACTTC

J gene: TRBJ2-1
V gene: TRBV28
clone size: -
D gene: -
CDR3 protein: CASSSWTDIYNEQFF
CDR3 DNA: TGTGCCAGCAGTTCCTGGACAGACATCTACAATGAGCAGTTCTTC

J gene: TRBJ1-1
V gene: TRBV5-1
clone size: -
D gene: -
CDR3 protein: CASSSDGGHTEAFF
CDR3 DNA: TGCGCCAGCAGCTCGGACGGGGGGCACACTGAAGCTTTCTTT

J gene: TRBJ1-1
V gene: TRBV6-1
clone size: many
D gene: -
CDR3 protein: CASRFRVGGQDTEAFF
CDR3 DNA: TGTGCCAGCAGATTCAGGGTGGGGGGCCAAGACACTGAAGCTTTCTTT

J gene: TRBJ2-7
V gene: TRBV11-3
clone size: -
D gene: -
CDR3 protein: CASSPGYRRDPYEQYF
CDR3 DNA: TGTGCCAGCAGCCCCGGGTATCGGAGGGATCCCTACGAGCAGTACTTC